The clone carrying this TCR beta chain turned up a few times. Germline assignment: CDR1 SQVTM and CDR2 ANQGSEA. There are 15 residues in the CDR3. The J segment lost 10 bases and the V segment lost 6 bases, leaving 15 bases of the junction unmatched. This record belongs to a study of T cells after yellow fever vaccination. One entry per CDR3 protein, called by TCRdb with MiXCR from the 5' RACE reads. The table lists around 360,000 distinct CDR3 sequences, approximately 10% of them singletons. The sequencing here drew on PBMCs, taken on the day of the first yellow fever vaccination. The receptor was isolated from a young man who received the YFV17D yellow fever vaccine. This chain uses TRBV29-1 with TRBJ2-1, with TRBD2 matching 10 bases. CDR3 in amino acids: CSVEKRGGRVAEQFF. For the CDR3, the DNA is TGCAGCGTGGAAAAGCGGGGGGGCCGAGTAGCCGAGCAGTTCTTC.